This T cell receptor (beta chain) derives from a study of T cell clonotyping in hematopoietic cell transplantation. This clone has a handful of counts. Antigen unknown. Study-level results: Few recipient clonotypes overlapped donors; over 97% were de novo at given depth.

TCRdb's table, derived via immunoSEQ multiplex PCR, lists solely in-frame clones and lacks some. This repertoire shows approximately 6,900 clones, around 88% found once; its top ten account for approximately 7.7%. This material consisted of PBMCs, taken 100 days after allogeneic stem cell transplant. The receptor was derived from a male patient in his late teens or twenties who had an allogeneic stem cell transplant from a related donor, so the T cells may come from the graft donor. Some clones in this sample may be carry-over from other donors' samples.

In DNA form, the CDR3 reads TGTGCCAGCAGTGCAACCGGGACAGGGTATGGCTACACCTTC. Amino acid sequence: CASSATGTGYGYTF. This chain uses TRBV25-1 with TRBJ1-2; the match to TRBD1 covers 9 bases. CDR1 is MGHDK, CDR2 SYGVNS, per germline. The ends lost 4 bases at V and 5 bases at J; junction bases unmatched: 5. The CDR3 loop spans 14 amino acids.